The rows below give T cell receptor beta chains drawn from one sample of a study of T-cell memory formation after mild COVID-19. TCRdb processed the 5' RACE reads anew with MiXCR; each CDR3 protein has one entry. Among hundreds of thousands of distinct CDR3 sequences listed, more than 20% were seen once. Sequencing was done on a sample of PBMCs or a T cell subset sorted from them (not recorded which). The receptors here all came from an adult woman who had mild COVID-19 (a few samples of this study predate the infection). Cell type and time point are not known. The CDR3 runs from the conserved cysteine through the conserved F or W. The D gene is left open where the match is weak. Where a row states a size, it is once, few, many or the class of an expanded clone; other rows omit it.

cdr3_aa cdr3_nt clone_size j_call d_call v_call
CASSPRGSGAYEQYF TGTGCCAGCAGTCCCCGGGGTAGCGGGGCCTACGAGCAGTACTTC few TRBJ2-7 TRBD2 TRBV27
CASSFHRRNTGELFF TGTGCCAGCAGTTTCCATCGACGGAACACCGGGGAGCTGTTTTTT . TRBJ2-2 . TRBV6-5
CASSLVATRGDGPDTQYF TGTGCCAGCAGCTTAGTTGCCACCAGGGGGGATGGACCAGATACGCAGTATTTT . TRBJ2-3 . TRBV7-2
CASSFDRTAYNEQFF TGTGCCAGCAGCTTCGATCGGACTGCCTACAATGAGCAGTTCTTC . TRBJ2-1 . TRBV7-3
CAINRDTGPGYEQYF TGTGCCATCAACCGGGATACGGGACCTGGGTACGAGCAGTACTTC few TRBJ2-7 . TRBV10-3
CASGTSGGSYNEQFF TGTGCCAGCGGTACTAGCGGGGGGTCCTACAATGAGCAGTTCTTC few TRBJ2-1 TRBD2 TRBV27
CASSFRRGNTGELFF TGTGCCAGCAGCTTTCGCAGGGGGAACACCGGGGAGCTGTTTTTT many TRBJ2-2 . TRBV11-3
CASSEVRWDTDTQYF TGTGCCAGCAGTGAAGTCCGGTGGGACACAGATACGCAGTATTTT . TRBJ2-3 . TRBV2
CAWSPTAGEQYF TGTGCCTGGAGTCCGACCGCGGGGGAGCAGTACTTC . TRBJ2-7 . TRBV30
CASSSRMNTEAFF TGTGCCAGCAGTTCTCGTATGAACACTGAAGCTTTCTTT few TRBJ1-1 . TRBV6-5
CASSRGLIAETQYF TGTGCCAGCAGTCGAGGGCTGATTGCAGAGACCCAGTACTTC once TRBJ2-5 . TRBV2
CASSFELAGSKNSSYNEQFF TGTGCCAGCAGCTTCGAACTAGCGGGATCGAAAAATAGCTCCTACAATGAGCAGTTCTTC few TRBJ2-1 TRBD2 TRBV12-3/TRBV12-4
CASSFGLANVLTF TGTGCCAGCAGTTTTGGTCTAGCCAACGTCCTGACTTTC . TRBJ2-6 . TRBV12-3/TRBV12-4
CASSRIAGVIHEQYF TGTGCCAGCAGCCGAATAGCGGGAGTCATCCACGAGCAGTACTTC few TRBJ2-7 TRBD2 TRBV7-2
CASNKQGSTDTQYF TGTGCCAGCAATAAACAGGGGAGCACAGATACGCAGTATTTT few TRBJ2-3 TRBD1 TRBV12-3/TRBV12-4
CASNLEGGTGELFF TGTGCCAGCAACTTAGAGGGAGGGACCGGGGAGCTGTTTTTT . TRBJ2-2 TRBD2 TRBV11-3
CASSPVGQGLSGYTF TGTGCCAGCAGCCCTGTCGGACAGGGGTTGAGTGGCTACACCTTC . TRBJ1-2 TRBD1 TRBV7-9
CSALGRTNSGANVLTF TGCAGTGCTTTGGGACGGACCAACTCTGGGGCCAACGTCCTGACTTTC . TRBJ2-6 . TRBV20-1
CASSIRGLGYGYTF TGTGCCAGCAGCATACGGGGGCTCGGCTATGGCTACACCTTC few TRBJ1-2 . TRBV7-8
CASSSRVTSVEQFF TGTGCCAGCAGCTCCCGGGTGACTAGTGTTGAGCAGTTCTTC few TRBJ2-1 . TRBV7-9
CASSLLWQTGELFF TGTGCCAGCAGCTTACTGTGGCAGACCGGGGAGCTGTTTTTT . TRBJ2-2 . TRBV7-2
CASSQVLHEADSPLHF TGCGCCAGCAGCCAAGTGCTCCATGAGGCCGATTCACCCCTCCACTTT few TRBJ1-6 . TRBV4-1